This T cell receptor beta chain was sequenced during a study of blood T cell repertoires in COVID-19 (dated by TCRdb to the early 2020s). The study in broad terms: Samples from collaborators originated in the United States, Italy and Spain and spanned both the acute and convalescent phases of COVID-19. Where HLA class I and class II types were available, the types were taken from metadata supplied by the sample provider, not from assay-based typing. Samples came from the ongoing ImmuneRACE study (first 160 participants) plus 1,254 subjects from 6 global collaborators. The repertoires were released in a freely available public database intended as a resource for research on the immune response to SARS-CoV-2. The prospective study material was composed of cDNA or gDNA derived from T cells, B-cell-depleted T cells, or PBMCs. A de-identified subject ID, COVID-19 status, age in years and sex were almost always included in the sample metadata. Subjects who had been exposed to COVID-19, were actively infected with it, or had recovered from it provided the deeply sampled blood TCRbeta repertoires that made up the dataset.

Inclusive of the bounding cysteine and phenylalanine, the CDR3 is 16 residues long. CDR3 DNA is the only sequence kept; it has 48 bases, read in frame from the first base. V lost 5 bases and J lost 0 bases; the stretch between them is 11 bases long. In the germline V gene (reference sequence), CDR1 corresponds to LGHDT and CDR2 to YNNKEL. TCRbeta CDR3 regions were amplified from genomic DNA by means of the immunoSEQ Assay, a bias-controlled multiplex PCR. Under the source paper's analysis protocol: Within the assay, amplification of reference gene primers was used to estimate how many nucleated cells each sample contained. To quantify the absolute abundance of each unique TCRbeta CDR3 rearrangement, sequence reads were collapsed and filtered. For each sample, productive Simpson clonality was calculated as the square root of Simpson's diversity index over productive rearrangements. Sourced from immuneACCESS, this table was stored by TCRdb with only in-frame sequences that have V and J called. A share of the clones is absent; for the studies checked, an unresolved V gene accounts for under half, and the remainder has no known explanation. V and J calls and clone size are as listed in that table; D and trimming were resolved from the DNA. This sample lists about 380,000 clones; about 90% were detected once. 2.5% to 3% of the sample goes to the ten largest clones.

Concerning this clone itself: Its antigen specificity is not known. Base qualities are not provided; no much larger clone lies one nucleotide away.

Participants in the prospective study were aged about 18 to 90 years, lived in some 24 United States geographic areas, and enrolled through a virtual design. To assign participants to cohorts, the prospective study relied on clinical history that participants themselves reported in a screening survey and a study questionnaire. Recovered participants in ImmuneRACE Cohort 3 were defined as having two consecutive negative NP/OP PCR tests, clearance from a healthcare professional, or resolution of symptoms. Each participant in the prospective study had whole blood, serum and a nasopharyngeal or oropharyngeal swab collected by mobile phlebotomists. Additional blood draws and questionnaires over an approximately 2-month period could optionally be provided by prospective study participants. Prospective study blood samples were shipped either frozen or at room temperature before DNA extraction. General study outcomes and caveats: The amount of clinical and demographic metadata varied by source and participant and was provided uncurated.

The sample was PBMCs or T cells enriched from blood (not recorded which). The receptor's source is a woman in her twenties or thirties who had recovered from COVID-19. Here the chain combines TRBV3-1 (or the pseudogene TRBV3-2) and TRBJ2-6; the D gene identity is not certain. The CDR3 in this case is CASSNTVPSGANVLTF. The DNA sequence is TGTGCCAGCAGCAACACAGTACCCTCTGGGGCCAACGTCCTGACTTTC.